Below are 4 T cell receptor beta chains sequenced from a single sample in a study of blood T cell repertoires in COVID-19 (dated by TCRdb to the early 2020s). Library creation used the immunoSEQ multiplex PCR assay. TCRdb provides this immuneACCESS table in a form limited to in-frame rearrangements. Some clones are lacking; in checked studies, under half of them reflect an unresolved V gene, and why the rest are absent is not known. The sample table lists approximately 250,000 clones, approximately 85% of them with a count of one. The top ten clones comprise about 0.93% of the sample. Source material: peripheral blood. These receptors originate from a man aged 35 to 55 with acute or convalescent COVID-19.

The chain carries TRBV6-1 and TRBJ1-2; a possible D gene is TRBD1 (5 bases). CDR1 and CDR2 from the germline V gene are MNHNS and SASEGT. Trimming removed 2 bases from V and 6 bases from J, with 10 bases in between. The CDR3 has 13 amino acids. CDR3 in DNA: TGTGCCAGCAGTGAATGGGGCTTCGATGGCTACACCTTC. Translation: CASSEWGFDGYTF.

The gene calls are TRBV19 and TRBJ2-7; tentative D call: TRBD1 (5 bases). This CDR3 spans 13 amino acids. The germline V gene encodes CDR1 LNHDA and CDR2 SQIVND (reference sequence). Between the trimmed V and J ends, which lost 6 bases and 4 bases, there was a span of 13 bases. The CDR3 bases are TGTGCCAGTAGAAAAACCTCAGGGTACGAGCAGTACTTC. It specifies CASRKTSGYEQYF.

The chain is built from TRBV24-1 and TRBJ1-1; 10 bases agree with TRBD1. CDR1 and CDR2 from the germline V gene are KGHDR and SFDVKD. The CDR3 length is 17 residues. V was pared by 9 bases and J by 5 bases, with 17 bases of the junction left unmatched. This CDR3 is CATSPSPSGTGVTEAFF. The DNA for the CDR3 is TGTGCCACCTCACCTTCACCGTCCGGGACAGGGGTGACTGAAGCTTTCTTT.

The chain is built from TRBV9 and TRBJ2-3, with TRBD2 matching 8 bases. Germline values: CDR1 SGDLS, CDR2 YYNGEE. J gave up 3 bases and V 5 bases, and 8 bases lay outside the gene matches. This CDR3 spans 15 amino acids. CDR3 nucleotide sequence: TGTGCCAGCAGTTTTACGGGGGGGCCAACAGATACGCAGTATTTT. Amino acids: CASSFTGGPTDTQYF.